The entry below describes one TCR beta chain. The data originate from a study of shared clonotypes between healthy human individuals. This CDR3 comprises 13 residues. The germline gives CDR1 SNHLY, CDR2 FYNNEI. V was clipped by 7 bases and J by 5 bases, with 14 bases between them. Measured with immunoSEQ multiplex PCR; TCRdb has only the in-frame clones, and not every one. The table records 2 million to 2.5 million clones, less than 95% of them present only once. This TCR was recovered from a man aged 18 to 29 in good health. Some clones in this sample may be carry-over from other donors' samples. V usage is TRBV2 and J usage is TRBJ2-5, with D uncertain. Sequenced input: naive CD4+ T cells from PBMCs. Subset meaning: CD45RA+ positively selected. CDR3 region: CASNLWVSETQYF. Written as DNA, the CDR3 is TGTGCCAGCAACCTGTGGGTATCGGAGACCCAGTACTTC.